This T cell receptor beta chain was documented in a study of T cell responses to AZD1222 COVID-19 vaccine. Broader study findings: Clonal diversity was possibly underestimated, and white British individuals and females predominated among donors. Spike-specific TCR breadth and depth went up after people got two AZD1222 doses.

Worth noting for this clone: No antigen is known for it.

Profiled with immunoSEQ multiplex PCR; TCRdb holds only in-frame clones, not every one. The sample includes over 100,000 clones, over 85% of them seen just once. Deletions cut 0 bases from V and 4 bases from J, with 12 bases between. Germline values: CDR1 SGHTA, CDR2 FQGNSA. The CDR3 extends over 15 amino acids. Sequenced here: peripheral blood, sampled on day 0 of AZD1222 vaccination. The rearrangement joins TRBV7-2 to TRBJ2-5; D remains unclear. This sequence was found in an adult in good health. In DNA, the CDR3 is TGTGCCAGCAGCTTAGCGCCGGCCCAGGCAGAGACCCAGTACTTC. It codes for CASSLAPAQAETQYF.